The clone carrying this T cell receptor beta chain was observed many times. Its antigen remains unknown. Individual cDNA molecules in this library carried unique molecular identifiers. TCRdb called the RACE reads again in MiXCR, with one record for every CDR3 protein. Among more than 300,000 distinct CDR3 sequences listed, approximately 5.1% were seen once. The sample's time point: pre-sensitization, week 0. The sample's treatment: therapeutic diphenylcyclopropenone sensitization with weekly scalp DPC. The sample originates from a study of human T cells and chemical hapten exposure. V dropped 0 bases and J dropped 5 bases, with 12 bases sitting between them. Germline values: CDR1 MNHEY, CDR2 SMNVEV (reference sequence). CDR3 length: 15 amino acids. Study-level results: The count of PT1 expanded TCRs correlated positively with patch test score. Expanded TCRs grouped into significantly more large CDR3 similarity clusters than controls produced.

Sample: whole blood, taken in connection with sensitization to the hapten diphenylcyclopropenone (DPC). V is TRBV27 and J is TRBJ2-3; a possible D gene is TRBD2 (6 bases). This clonotype was sampled from a woman between 50 and 59 years old with alopecia areata. Some clones in this sample may be carry-over from other donors' samples. CDR3 amino acids: CASSLSPSALDTQYF. DNA of the CDR3: TGTGCCAGCAGTTTATCCCCTAGCGCGCTAGATACGCAGTATTTT.